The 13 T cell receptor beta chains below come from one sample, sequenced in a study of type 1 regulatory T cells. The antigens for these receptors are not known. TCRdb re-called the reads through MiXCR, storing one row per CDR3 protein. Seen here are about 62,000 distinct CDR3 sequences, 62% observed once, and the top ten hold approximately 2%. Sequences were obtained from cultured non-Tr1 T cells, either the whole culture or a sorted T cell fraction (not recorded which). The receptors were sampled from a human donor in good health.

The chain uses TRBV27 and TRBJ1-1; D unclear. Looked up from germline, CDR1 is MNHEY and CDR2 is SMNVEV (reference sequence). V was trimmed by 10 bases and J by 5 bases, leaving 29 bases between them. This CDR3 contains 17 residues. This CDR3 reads CANRRRAQTRKETEAFF. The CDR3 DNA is TGTGCCAACCGCAGGAGGGCACAGACCCGGAAGGAGACTGAAGCTTTCTTT.

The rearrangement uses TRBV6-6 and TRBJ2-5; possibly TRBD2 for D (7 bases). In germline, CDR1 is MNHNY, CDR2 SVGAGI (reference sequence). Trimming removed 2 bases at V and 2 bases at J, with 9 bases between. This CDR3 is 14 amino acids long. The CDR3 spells CASSYGGAQETQYF. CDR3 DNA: TGTGCCAGCAGTTACGGGGGGGCTCAAGAGACCCAGTACTTC.

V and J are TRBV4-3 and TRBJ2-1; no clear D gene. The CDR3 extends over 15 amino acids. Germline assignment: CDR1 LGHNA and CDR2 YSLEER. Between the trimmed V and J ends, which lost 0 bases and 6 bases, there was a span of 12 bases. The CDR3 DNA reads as TGCGCCAGCAGCCAAGAGACCGGTTGGGCCAATGAGCAGTTCTTC. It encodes CASSQETGWANEQFF.

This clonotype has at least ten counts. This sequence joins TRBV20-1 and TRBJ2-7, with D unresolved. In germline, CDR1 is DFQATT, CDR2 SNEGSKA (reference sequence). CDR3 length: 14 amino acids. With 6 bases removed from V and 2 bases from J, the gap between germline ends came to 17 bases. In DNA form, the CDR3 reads TGCAGTGCAAACGACTGGCAAGCCCCCTACGAGCAGTACTTC. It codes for CSANDWQAPYEQYF.

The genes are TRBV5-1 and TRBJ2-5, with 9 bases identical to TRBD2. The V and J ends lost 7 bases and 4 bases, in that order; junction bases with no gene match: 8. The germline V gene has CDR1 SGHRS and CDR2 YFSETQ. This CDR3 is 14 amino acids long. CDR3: CASGGLAGSETQYF. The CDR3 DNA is TGCGCCAGCGGTGGGCTAGCGGGATCAGAGACCCAGTACTTC.

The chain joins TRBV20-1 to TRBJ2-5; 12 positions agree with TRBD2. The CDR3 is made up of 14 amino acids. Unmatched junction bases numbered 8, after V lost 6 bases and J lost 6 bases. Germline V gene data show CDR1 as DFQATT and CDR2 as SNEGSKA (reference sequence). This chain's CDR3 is CSARLAGVGKTQYF. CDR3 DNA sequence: TGCAGTGCCAGACTAGCGGGAGTAGGGAAGACCCAGTACTTC.

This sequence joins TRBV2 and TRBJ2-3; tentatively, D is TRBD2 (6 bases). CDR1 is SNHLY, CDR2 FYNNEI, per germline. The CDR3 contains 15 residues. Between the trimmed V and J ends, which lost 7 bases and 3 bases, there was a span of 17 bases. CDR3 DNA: TGTGCCAGCAAGATTCAAACTAGCAGGACAGATACGCAGTATTTT. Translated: CASKIQTSRTDTQYF.

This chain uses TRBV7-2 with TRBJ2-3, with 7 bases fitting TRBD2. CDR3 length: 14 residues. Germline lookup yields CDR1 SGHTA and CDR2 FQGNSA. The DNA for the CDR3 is TGTGCTGCAAGAGGTGGACTAGTTACAGATACGCAGTATTTT. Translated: CAARGGLVTDTQYF.

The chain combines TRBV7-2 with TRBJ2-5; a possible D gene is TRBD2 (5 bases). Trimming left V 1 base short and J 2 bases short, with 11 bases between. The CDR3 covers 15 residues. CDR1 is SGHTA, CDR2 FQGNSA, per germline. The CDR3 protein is CASSLERLRQETQYF. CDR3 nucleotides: TGTGCCAGCAGCTTAGAACGACTACGACAAGAGACCCAGTACTTC.

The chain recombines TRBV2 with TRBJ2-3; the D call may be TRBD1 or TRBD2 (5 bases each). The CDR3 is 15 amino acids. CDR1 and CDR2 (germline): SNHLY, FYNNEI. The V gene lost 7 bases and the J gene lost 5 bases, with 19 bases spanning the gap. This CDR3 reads CASKGFGTTGDTQYF. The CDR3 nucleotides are TGTGCCAGCAAGGGGTTTGGGACCACTGGAGATACGCAGTATTTT.

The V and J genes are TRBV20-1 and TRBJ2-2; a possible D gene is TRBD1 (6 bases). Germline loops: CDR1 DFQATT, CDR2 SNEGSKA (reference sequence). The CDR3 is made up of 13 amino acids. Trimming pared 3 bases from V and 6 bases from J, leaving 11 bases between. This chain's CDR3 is CSASKQGSGELFF. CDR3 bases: TGCAGTGCTAGTAAACAGGGATCCGGGGAGCTGTTTTTT.

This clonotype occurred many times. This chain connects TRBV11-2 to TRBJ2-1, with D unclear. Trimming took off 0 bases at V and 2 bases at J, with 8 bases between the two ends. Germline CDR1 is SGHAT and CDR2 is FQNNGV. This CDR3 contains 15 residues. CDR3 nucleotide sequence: TGTGCCAGCAGCTTAGATCGATTAACCTACAATGAGCAGTTCTTC. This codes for CASSLDRLTYNEQFF.

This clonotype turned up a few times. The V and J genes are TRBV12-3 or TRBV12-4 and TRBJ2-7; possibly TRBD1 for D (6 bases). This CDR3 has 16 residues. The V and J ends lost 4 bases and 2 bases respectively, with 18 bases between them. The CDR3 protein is CASSSGFGQKAYEQYF. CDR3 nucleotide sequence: TGTGCCAGCAGTTCGGGTTTTGGACAGAAAGCCTACGAGCAGTACTTC.